Each of the 8 T cell receptor beta chains below was sequenced from the same sample in a study of blood T cell repertoires in COVID-19. This table comes from immunoSEQ multiplex PCR, and its TCRdb copy is limited to in-frame clones, with some not included. The repertoire holds about 64,000 clones, more than 75% seen once, with 11% to 15% in the top ten. Sequenced input: peripheral blood. The receptors here all came from a man aged 60 to 69 with COVID-19, enrolled during active disease.

The chain employs TRBV7-9 and TRBJ1-1, with TRBD1 matching 9 bases. This CDR3 spans 16 amino acids. The V gene end was trimmed by 6 bases and the J gene end by 4 bases; junction bases not matched to a gene: 12. Per germline, CDR1 SEHNR and CDR2 FQNEAQ (reference sequence). CDR3 region: CASRGDRELIGTEAFF. The CDR3, as DNA: TGTGCCAGCAGAGGGGACAGGGAGTTAATAGGCACTGAAGCTTTCTTT.

V usage is TRBV30 and J usage is TRBJ2-1; 9 positions agree with TRBD2. Losses at the gene ends were 0 bases for V and 6 bases for J; bases not matched to a gene: 6. CDR3 size: 15 residues. CDR1 and CDR2 from the germline V gene are GTSNPN and SVGIG (reference sequence). This CDR3 is CAWSVASGMGNEQFF. CDR3 DNA: TGTGCCTGGAGTGTAGCTAGCGGGATGGGCAATGAGCAGTTCTTC.

The CDR3 sequence: CASSLGQNSPLHF. CDR3 bases: TGTGCCAGCAGCTTAGGACAGAATTCACCCCTCCACTTT. This chain links TRBV11-3 with TRBJ1-6; D possibly corresponds to TRBD1 (5 bases). The ends were cut back, 1 base at V and 7 bases at J, with 5 bases in the middle. The CDR3 is 13 residues long. Germline V gene data show CDR1 as SGHNT and CDR2 as YENEEA.

The chain combines TRBV23-1 with TRBJ2-7; 9 nucleotides agree with TRBD1. TRBV23-1 has ORF status, its function being uncertain. V gave up 7 bases and J gave up 5 bases; unmatched junction bases: 12. The CDR3 has 15 residues. In DNA form, the CDR3 reads TGCGCCAGCAAAAAACCGGGACAGGGAGTACACGAGCAGTACTTC. Its translation is CASKKPGQGVHEQYF.

A few counts support this clone. The chain links TRBV7-9 to TRBJ1-2; 9 bases are shared with TRBD1. The CDR3 is 14 amino acids. CDR1 SEHNR and CDR2 FQNEAQ come from the germline V gene (reference sequence). Germline trimming cut 5 bases from V and 3 bases from J; bases unmatched to any gene: 4. In DNA form, the CDR3 reads TGTGCCAGCAGCCCGGGACAGGGCGACTATGGCTACACCTTC. This gives the protein CASSPGQGDYGYTF.

The chain joins TRBV30 to TRBJ2-5, with TRBD1 as a possible D gene (6 bases). CDR1 GTSNPN and CDR2 SVGIG come from the germline V gene (reference sequence). This CDR3 is 13 amino acids long. With 0 bases removed from V and 5 bases from J, the gap between germline ends came to 10 bases. CDR3 bases: TGTGCCTGGAGTGTAGGGGGATGGGAGACCCAGTACTTC. It yields the protein CAWSVGGWETQYF.

For the CDR3, the DNA is TGTGCCAGCAGCCGCACGCCAGGGCAGCCCCAGCATTTT. Protein sequence: CASSRTPGQPQHF. This chain joins TRBV5-6 and TRBJ1-5, with TRBD1 as a possible D gene (5 bases). The CDR3 loop spans 13 amino acids. V gave up 4 bases and J gave up 7 bases, with 12 bases separating them. From germline, CDR1 is SGHDT and CDR2 YYEEEE.

This clone has only a few counts. The chain carries TRBV2 and TRBJ2-5; a weak D match, TRBD2 (6 bases). The CDR3 has 13 amino acids. Germline assignment: CDR1 SNHLY and CDR2 FYNNEI. Trimming shortened V by 7 bases and J by 5 bases, and 14 bases separated the two germline ends. The CDR3 nucleotides read TGTGCCAGCAAGAGACTAGTGCGTGAGACCCAGTACTTC. This sequence encodes CASKRLVRETQYF.